This T cell receptor (beta chain) was identified in a study of tumor and adjacent non-tumor tissue in lung cancer. Study information: Samples averaged roughly 4 million productive TCRbeta reads each.

Trimming stripped 0 bases from V and 4 bases from J, with 14 bases between. CDR3 size: 16 residues. Germline assignment: CDR1 SGHNT and CDR2 YYREEE (reference sequence). A modified ARM-PCR protocol with three rounds of nested PCR amplified TCRbeta. A single record per CDR3 protein comes from TCRdb applying MiXCR to the multiplex PCR reads. The sample holds tens of thousands of distinct CDR3 sequences, over 70% seen once. This sample's RNA came from whole unsorted tissue. Chemotherapy-naive patients with new lung cancer underwent thoracic surgery in China, August–late 2014. This clonotype came up many times.

The source material was lung tumor tissue. The J gene is TRBJ2-1, the V gene TRBV5-4; tentative D call: TRBD2 (5 bases). The receptor comes from a woman in her forties or fifties with non-small cell lung cancer. Written as DNA, the CDR3 is TGTGCCAGCAGCTTGGAACTGGAGGTAAAGTACAATGAGCAGTTCTTC. Protein sequence: CASSLELEVKYNEQFF.